This record concerns one T cell receptor (beta chain) sequence. As yet, its antigen is unknown. This specimen comes from a study of CD8 T cells in ankylosing spondylitis. Whole-study results and caveats: Clones linked to disease, bearing a CD8+ phenotype, were relatively rare in peripheral blood. Matched ankylosing spondylitis synovial fluid reportedly showed significant enrichment of disease-linked clones.

The TCR beta libraries were generated through quantitative 5'-RACE incorporating molecular barcodes. TCRdb re-called the 5' RACE reads with MiXCR, one entry per CDR3 protein. The repertoire consists of 350,000 to 450,000 distinct CDR3 sequences, with 20% to 25% occurring once and the leading ten covering 10% to 15%. Sequences were obtained from blood, either unsorted or a sorted T cell fraction (not recorded which). The sequence was obtained from a male donor with ankylosing spondylitis or in good health (not recorded which).

The CDR3 DNA reads TGTGCCAGCAGTTTAATATGGGGAGAGACCCAGTACTTC. Translation gives CASSLIWGETQYF. The chain recombines TRBV27 with TRBJ2-5; D gene uncertain. Trimming left V 2 bases short and J 4 bases short, with 8 bases between. Germline values: CDR1 MNHEY, CDR2 SMNVEV (reference sequence). This CDR3 spans 13 amino acids.